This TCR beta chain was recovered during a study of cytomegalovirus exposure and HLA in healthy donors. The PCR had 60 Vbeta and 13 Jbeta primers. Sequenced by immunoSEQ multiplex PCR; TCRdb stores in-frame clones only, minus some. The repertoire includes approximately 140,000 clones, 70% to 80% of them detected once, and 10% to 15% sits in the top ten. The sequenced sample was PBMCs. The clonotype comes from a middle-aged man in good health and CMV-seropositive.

The DNA for the CDR3 is TGTGCCAGCAGTTTCTTGGTTGGGACAGGGGGAACCGGAGAGACTGAAGCTTTCTTT. Translated, it gives CASSFLVGTGGTGETEAFF. The chain is built from TRBV28 and TRBJ1-1; 11 bases are a match to TRBD1. Germline CDR1 reads MDHEN; CDR2 reads SYDVKM. The CDR3 extends over 19 amino acids. The V and J ends lost 3 bases and 5 bases, in that order; junction bases with no gene match: 17.